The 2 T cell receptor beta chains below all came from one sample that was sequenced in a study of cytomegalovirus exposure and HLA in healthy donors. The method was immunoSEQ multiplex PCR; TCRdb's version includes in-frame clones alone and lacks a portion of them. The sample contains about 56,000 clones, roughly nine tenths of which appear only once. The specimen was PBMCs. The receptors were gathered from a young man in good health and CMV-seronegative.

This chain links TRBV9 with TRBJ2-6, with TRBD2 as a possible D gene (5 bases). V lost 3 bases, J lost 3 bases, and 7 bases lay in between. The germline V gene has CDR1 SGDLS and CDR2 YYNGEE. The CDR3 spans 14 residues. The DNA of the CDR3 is TGTGCCAGCAGCGAAAGCGGTGGGGCCAACGTCCTGACTTTC. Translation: CASSESGGANVLTF.

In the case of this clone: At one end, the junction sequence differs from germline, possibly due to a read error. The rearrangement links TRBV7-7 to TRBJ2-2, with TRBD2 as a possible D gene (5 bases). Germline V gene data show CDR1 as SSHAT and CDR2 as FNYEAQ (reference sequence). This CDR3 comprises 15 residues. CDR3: CASSLDTSLAGELFF. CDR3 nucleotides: TGTGCTAGCAGCTTAGATACATCCTTAGCGGGGGAGCTGTTTTTT.